This entry lists 19 T cell receptor beta chains sequenced from one sample in a study of blood T cell repertoires in COVID-19. Profiled with immunoSEQ multiplex PCR; TCRdb holds only in-frame clones, not every one. The table shows under 60,000 clones, with approximately 87% occurring only once. The sample consisted of peripheral blood. The source of these receptors is a human donor in a cohort sampled during active COVID-19.

The CDR3 DNA is TGTGCCACCAGCAGAGATCGACAGAGAAGGGGCTCCTATAATTCACCCCTCCACTTT. Its protein is CATSRDRQRRGSYNSPLHF. This chain links TRBV15 with TRBJ1-6, with a tentative D call TRBD1 (5 bases). Germline V lookup: CDR1 LNHNV, CDR2 YYDKDF (reference sequence). V shed 0 bases and J shed 0 bases, with 15 bases lying between them. The CDR3 loop spans 19 amino acids.

The J gene is TRBJ1-2, the V gene TRBV4-3; the D gene is possibly TRBD1 (6 bases). Looked up from germline, CDR1 is LGHNA and CDR2 is YSLEER. The CDR3 loop spans 15 amino acids. V was cut by 3 bases and J by 4 bases, with 15 bases left in between. Here the CDR3 DNA reads TGCGCCAGCAGCCACCTCCACGGACAGTTCTATGGCTACACCTTC. Translating it yields CASSHLHGQFYGYTF.

The chain uses TRBV7-7 and TRBJ2-5; tentative D call: TRBD1 (5 bases). The germline V gene has CDR1 SSHAT and CDR2 FNYEAQ (reference sequence). Between the trimmed V and J ends, which lost 1 base and 2 bases, there was a span of 8 bases. The CDR3 covers 14 residues. The CDR3, as DNA: TGTGCCAGCAGCTTAGGGGGCAGGCAAGAGACCCAGTACTTC. Translated, it gives CASSLGGRQETQYF.

V is TRBV12-3 or TRBV12-4 and J is TRBJ1-1, with D uncertain. Trimming took 1 base from V and 9 from J, leaving 12 bases between them. The CDR3 spans 13 residues. This chain's CDR3 is CASSLGGGGKAFF. CDR3 bases: TGTGCCAGCAGTTTAGGGGGAGGTGGTAAAGCTTTCTTT.

The genes are TRBV2 and TRBJ1-2; D is unresolved. Trimming shortened V by 2 bases and J by 8 bases, and 12 bases separated the two germline ends. Per the germline V gene, CDR1 is SNHLY and CDR2 is FYNNEI. This CDR3 spans 13 amino acids. The CDR3 loop reads CASSERVQEGYTF. CDR3 nucleotides: TGTGCCAGCAGTGAACGGGTACAAGAGGGCTACACCTTC.

This clone was counted once. This chain uses TRBV27 with TRBJ2-1; 8 bases match TRBD2. V lost 5 bases and J lost 1; bases outside the gene matches: 1. CDR3 length: 14 amino acids. Germline CDR1 reads MNHEY; CDR2 reads SMNVEV (reference sequence). DNA of the CDR3: TGTGCCAGCAGTGAGCGGGAGTCCTACAATGAGCAGTTCTTC. Encoded protein: CASSERESYNEQFF.

The chain joins TRBV28 to TRBJ1-5, with 11 bases aligning to TRBD1. The CDR3 is 18 residues long. The germline V gene has CDR1 MDHEN and CDR2 SYDVKM. J lost 5 bases, V lost 6 bases, and 15 bases had no gene match. The CDR3 loop reads CASRNRDRGWNRHQPQHF. Written as DNA, the CDR3 is TGTGCCAGCAGAAACCGGGACAGGGGGTGGAATCGGCATCAGCCCCAGCATTTT.

This sequence joins TRBV6-2 or TRBV6-3 and TRBJ2-5; 9 nucleotides agree with TRBD2. The CDR3 totals 17 residues. CDR1 and CDR2 from the germline V gene are MNHEY and SVGEGT. V shed 2 bases, J shed 9 bases, and the junction held 16 bases outside the gene matches. The CDR3 DNA sequence: TGTGCCAGCAGTTACGATCTTACGGCGGCGGGGGGGGGTCCCCAGTACTTC. Amino acids: CASSYDLTAAGGGPQYF.

The genes are TRBV6-5 and TRBJ2-1, with D unclear. This CDR3 region has 13 residues. Germline loops: CDR1 MNHEY, CDR2 SVGAGI. V was trimmed by 4 bases and J by 0 bases, leaving 4 bases between them. In nucleotides, the CDR3 is TGTGCCAGCAGTTTGAGCTCCTACAATGAGCAGTTCTTC. Protein: CASSLSSYNEQFF.

The chain employs TRBV6-4 and TRBJ2-3; 7 nucleotides line up with TRBD1. CDR1 is MRHNA, CDR2 SNTAGT, per germline. The CDR3 is 16 amino acids. The J segment lost 3 bases and the V segment lost 5 bases, leaving 11 bases of the junction unmatched. The CDR3 DNA reads as TGTGCCAGCAGTCCTCGACAGGGAAAGGGGACAGATACGCAGTATTTT. This encodes CASSPRQGKGTDTQYF.

The chain employs TRBV25-1 and TRBJ2-7; D perhaps matches TRBD1 (5 bases). Trimming shortened V by 10 bases and J by 1 base, and 11 bases separated the two germline ends. The CDR3 covers 12 residues. Germline CDR1 MGHDK, CDR2 SYGVNS. The CDR3 reads CATKTESYEQYF. CDR3 DNA: TGTGCCACCAAGACAGAGTCCTACGAGCAGTACTTC.

This chain joins TRBV7-2 and TRBJ1-1, with unresolved D. This CDR3 is built from 14 residues. The V end was cut by 5 bases, the J end by 5 bases, with 15 bases between. CDR1 is SGHTA, CDR2 FQGNSA, per germline. The CDR3 sequence is CASSPQTDGTEAFF. CDR3 in DNA: TGTGCCAGCAGCCCGCAGACTGACGGAACTGAAGCTTTCTTT.

The V and J genes are TRBV28 and TRBJ2-3; the match to TRBD2 covers 10 bases. The germline V gene encodes CDR1 MDHEN and CDR2 SYDVKM. The CDR3 is 15 residues long. The J segment lost 9 bases and the V segment lost 5 bases, leaving 11 bases of the junction unmatched. Here the CDR3 reads CASSISGGAARTQYF. Written as DNA, the CDR3 is TGTGCCAGCAGTATAAGCGGGGGGGCCGCTCGGACGCAGTATTTT.

The chain combines TRBV20-1 with TRBJ1-2; D uncertain. Trimming removed 0 bases at V and 8 bases at J, with 7 bases between. The CDR3 spans 11 residues. Germline V lookup: CDR1 DFQATT, CDR2 SNEGSKA (reference sequence). In nucleotides, the CDR3 is TGCAGTGCTAGAGAAACGCGAGGCTACACCTTC. It specifies CSARETRGYTF.

The chain combines TRBV9 with TRBJ2-7; TRBD1 aligns across 8 bases. J lost 3 bases, V lost 4 bases, and 24 bases had no gene match. Germline loops: CDR1 SGDLS, CDR2 YYNGEE. The length of the CDR3 is 20 residues. CDR3 nucleotides: TGTGCCAGCAGCCATCATATGAACCCAACCACGACAGGGGTAAGCTACGAGCAGTACTTC. Translating gives CASSHHMNPTTTGVSYEQYF.

This clone was seen a single time. This CDR3 is CASSEGQGARETQYF. CDR3 coding DNA: TGCGCCAGCAGTGAGGGACAGGGGGCAAGGGAGACCCAGTACTTC. The chain couples TRBV10-1 to TRBJ2-5, with TRBD1 matching 11 bases. Unmatched junction bases numbered 4, after V lost 2 bases and J lost 5 bases. The CDR3 covers 15 residues. Germline values: CDR1 WNHNN, CDR2 SYGVQD (reference sequence).

The gene calls are TRBV2 and TRBJ1-2; 11 nucleotides agree with TRBD1. The germline CDR1 and CDR2 sequences are SNHLY and FYNNEI. The CDR3 length is 15 residues. V lost 9 bases, J lost 3 bases, and 9 bases stayed unmatched. The CDR3 sequence: CASGTGGVGDYGYTF. The CDR3 nucleotides are TGTGCCAGTGGGACAGGGGGAGTAGGAGACTATGGCTACACCTTC. The full variable domain, in which reference TRBV2 and TRBJ1-2 provide the parts outside the CDR3, is EPEVTQTPSHQVTQMGQEVILRCVPISNHLYFYWYRQILGQKVEFLVSFYNNEISEKSEIFDDQFSVERPDGSNFTLKIRSTKLEDSAMYFCASGTGGVGDYGYTFGSGTRLTVV.

The chain recombines TRBV28 with TRBJ2-1; 13 nucleotides agree with TRBD2. There are 14 residues in the CDR3. Per the germline V gene, CDR1 is MDHEN and CDR2 is SYDVKM. V was clipped by 7 bases and J by 6 bases; unmatched bases: 3. In DNA form, the CDR3 reads TGTGCCAGCACCGGACTAGCGGGGGTCAATGAGCAGTTCTTC. Protein product: CASTGLAGVNEQFF.

The V gene is TRBV29-1, the J gene TRBJ1-6, with 8 bases aligning to TRBD1. Germline CDR1 is SQVTM and CDR2 is ANQGSEA. The CDR3 runs 13 residues. V lost 6 bases, J lost 8 bases, and 6 bases stayed unmatched. The CDR3 sequence: CSVMQGADSPLHF. The DNA for the CDR3 is TGCAGCGTAATGCAGGGGGCCGATTCACCCCTCCACTTT.